The rows below give T cell receptor beta chains drawn from one sample of a study of OX40 agonist ivuxolimab in advanced cancers. Clones were sequenced by immunoSEQ multiplex PCR, and TCRdb holds only the in-frame ones, with some missing. Among tens of thousands of clones listed, roughly 85% were seen once. The sample in question was CD4+ or CD8+ T cells sorted from blood, obtained in a trial of the OX40 agonist ivuxolimab. These receptor sequences come from an adult with an advanced solid tumor such as melanoma, head and neck, liver or kidney cancer. Each CDR3 is given with its conserved first and last residue. A D gene is named only where the DNA matches it firmly. Clone sizes are given selectively: once, few, many, or a class where the clone is expanded.

V gene	CDR3 length	clone size	J gene	D gene	CDR3 protein	CDR3 DNA
TRBV2	16	-	TRBJ1-3	-	CASSEARGLGRNTIYF	TGTGCCAGCAGTGAAGCAAGGGGCCTAGGGAGAAACACCATATATTTT
TRBV2	14	-	TRBJ2-3	-	CASKEGGGTDTQYF	TGTGCCAGCAAAGAGGGCGGGGGCACAGATACGCAGTATTTT
TRBV5-5	15	-	TRBJ2-5	TRBD2	CASSRRLAGAETQYF	TGTGCCAGCAGCCGAAGACTAGCGGGAGCAGAGACCCAGTACTTC
TRBV18	14	-	TRBJ2-5	TRBD1	CASSPGQGQETQYF	TGTGCCAGCTCACCGGGACAGGGCCAAGAGACCCAGTACTTC
TRBV21-1	17	-	TRBJ2-5	-	CASSPPRLAGGKETQYF	TGTGCCAGCAGCCCCCCGAGGCTAGCGGGAGGGAAAGAGACCCAGTACTTC
TRBV19	14	-	TRBJ1-4	TRBD1	CASNTGQGYEKLFF	TGTGCCAGTAACACGGGACAGGGGTACGAAAAACTGTTTTTT
TRBV5-6	15	-	TRBJ2-5	-	CASSLLRQLQETQYF	TGTGCCAGCAGCTTGTTGAGACAACTTCAAGAGACCCAGTACTTC
TRBV4-1	14	-	TRBJ2-2	-	CASSHPAGSGELFF	TGCGCCAGCAGCCACCCGGCAGGGTCCGGGGAGCTGTTTTTT
TRBV4-1	16	-	TRBJ2-1	-	CASSSPLNGLYNEQFF	TGCGCCAGCAGCTCCCCTCTTAATGGGCTCTACAATGAGCAGTTCTTC
TRBV2	15	-	TRBJ2-1	-	CASSEEAGRNNEQFF	TGTGCCAGCAGTGAAGAGGCGGGACGAAACAATGAGCAGTTCTTC
TRBV29-1	13	-	TRBJ1-2	TRBD1	CSGWGQGGHGYTF	TGCAGCGGCTGGGGACAGGGGGGGCATGGCTACACCTTC
TRBV9	15	-	TRBJ2-7	-	CASSEGGKLVREQYF	TGTGCCAGCAGCGAAGGGGGGAAGTTGGTGAGGGAGCAGTACTTC
TRBV9	14	few	TRBJ2-7	TRBD2	CASSVGTSGSEQYF	TGTGCCAGCAGCGTCGGGACTAGCGGGAGCGAGCAGTACTTC
TRBV29-1	13	once	TRBJ1-1	TRBD1	CSVWDRMNTEAFF	TGCAGCGTCTGGGACAGGATGAACACTGAAGCTTTCTTT
TRBV5-6	14	-	TRBJ1-1	-	CASSLEIDFTEAFF	TGTGCCAGCAGCTTGGAAATAGATTTCACTGAAGCTTTCTTT
TRBV7-2	16	-	TRBJ2-1	TRBD1	CASSLVSTGAYNEQFF	TGTGCCAGCAGCTTAGTGTCTACAGGGGCCTACAATGAGCAGTTCTTC
TRBV9	15	-	TRBJ2-1	TRBD1	CASSVVGQSYNEQFF	TGTGCCAGCAGCGTAGTGGGACAGAGCTACAATGAGCAGTTCTTC
TRBV6-1	14	once	TRBJ2-2	-	CASKSSRNTGELFF	TGTGCCAGCAAGAGTAGTCGGAACACCGGGGAGCTGTTTTTT
TRBV2	14	few	TRBJ2-7	-	CASSGGTRGLEQYF	TGTGCCAGCAGTGGCGGTACAAGGGGCCTGGAGCAGTACTTC
TRBV7-2	15	-	TRBJ1-5	-	CASRAAGDSNQPQHF	TGTGCCAGCAGGGCGGCCGGGGATAGCAATCAGCCCCAGCATTTT
TRBV14	14	-	TRBJ1-4	-	CASSHRGTNEKLFF	TGTGCCAGCAGCCACAGGGGCACTAATGAAAAACTGTTTTTT
TRBV14	12	-	TRBJ1-6	-	CASSATAAPLHF	TGTGCCAGCAGCGCGACAGCGGCACCCCTCCACTTT
TRBV28	17	-	TRBJ1-2	TRBD1	CASISPSDRGNNYGYTF	TGTGCCAGCATTTCTCCTTCGGACAGGGGTAATAACTATGGCTACACCTTC
TRBV21-1	18	-	TRBJ2-1	-	CASSNSTQGASSYNEQFF	TGTGCCAGCAGCAACTCCACCCAGGGGGCTTCGTCCTACAATGAGCAGTTCTTC
TRBV14	14	-	TRBJ1-2	-	CASSQAGKLYGYTF	TGTGCCAGCAGCCAAGCGGGGAAGCTCTATGGCTACACCTTC
TRBV28	15	-	TRBJ1-2	-	CASSSFGGAPGGYTF	TGTGCCAGCAGTTCCTTCGGGGGGGCCCCGGGTGGCTACACCTTC
TRBV9	15	-	TRBJ2-1	TRBD2	CASSVGAGDYNEQFF	TGTGCCAGCAGCGTAGGGGCGGGGGACTACAATGAGCAGTTCTTC
TRBV7-2	12	-	TRBJ2-1	-	CASSKSYNEQFF	TGTGCCAGCAGCAAGTCCTACAATGAGCAGTTCTTC
TRBV15	15	-	TRBJ1-3	-	CATSRDPRAGNTIYF	TGTGCCACCAGCAGAGATCCGAGGGCTGGAAACACCATATATTTT
TRBV15	15	few	TRBJ2-7	-	CATSRDMTVTYEQYF	TGTGCCACCAGCAGAGATATGACAGTCACCTACGAGCAGTACTTC
TRBV9	14	few	TRBJ1-5	-	CASSVDSAKQPQHF	TGTGCCAGCAGCGTCGATAGCGCCAAGCAGCCCCAGCATTTT
TRBV11-2	13	-	TRBJ1-5	-	CASSSIQGQPQHF	TGTGCCAGCAGCTCCATACAGGGTCAGCCCCAGCATTTT
TRBV19	13	few	TRBJ1-5	TRBD1	CASSGTGNQPQHF	TGTGCCAGTAGTGGGACAGGCAATCAGCCCCAGCATTTT
TRBV4-1	13	-	TRBJ2-3	-	CASSQDYVDTQYF	TGCGCCAGCAGCCAAGATTATGTGGATACGCAGTATTTT
TRBV25-1	15	-	TRBJ2-7	TRBD1	CASSARTGRLAKQYF	TGTGCCAGCAGTGCCCGGACAGGGCGCTTGGCGAAGCAGTACTTC
TRBV7-8	15	-	TRBJ1-1	TRBD1	CASSAHRGRTTEAFF	TGTGCCAGCAGCGCTCACAGGGGGAGAACAACTGAAGCTTTCTTT
TRBV21-1	11	-	TRBJ1-1	-	CASGTVRDGFF	TGTGCCAGCGGGACAGTTAGAGACGGTTTCTTT
TRBV6-5	14	-	TRBJ2-7	TRBD2	CASSYRRGGYEQYF	TGTGCCAGCAGTTACCGGCGGGGGGGCTACGAGCAGTACTTC
TRBV5-4	13	-	TRBJ2-7	-	CASRGQGNNEQYF	TGTGCCAGCAGAGGGCAGGGGAACAACGAGCAGTACTTC
TRBV15	15	once	TRBJ1-4	-	CATSRLTGPPEKLFF	TGTGCCACCAGCAGGTTGACAGGACCTCCTGAAAAACTGTTTTTT
TRBV28	12	once	TRBJ2-7	-	CASSLRGYEQYF	TGTGCCAGCAGCCTTAGGGGCTACGAGCAGTACTTC
TRBV28	13	-	TRBJ2-5	-	CASRRDTPWTQYF	TGTGCCAGCAGACGCGACACTCCATGGACCCAGTACTTC
TRBV2	16	few	TRBJ2-2	TRBD2	CARVSGRAVDTGELFF	TGTGCCAGAGTTAGCGGGAGGGCCGTGGACACCGGGGAGCTGTTTTTT
TRBV4-1	20	-	TRBJ2-6	TRBD1	CASSQERGDRGLSGANVLTF	TGCGCCAGCAGCCAAGAGCGGGGGGACAGGGGACTCTCTGGGGCCAACGTCCTGACTTTC
TRBV29-1	13	once	TRBJ1-2	-	CSVEDRGNYGYTF	TGCAGCGTTGAAGATCGGGGTAACTATGGCTACACCTTC
TRBV19	11	few	TRBJ2-7	TRBD1	CATRQGHEQYF	TGTGCCACTCGACAGGGCCACGAGCAGTACTTC
TRBV10-1	13	-	TRBJ2-7	-	CASSDDRINEQYF	TGCGCCAGCAGTGATGACAGGATCAACGAGCAGTACTTC
TRBV18	13	-	TRBJ1-1	TRBD1	CASLGQRDTEAFF	TGTGCCAGCTTGGGACAGAGAGACACTGAAGCTTTCTTT
TRBV9	15	-	TRBJ2-1	TRBD1	CASSAGQGLDNEQFF	TGTGCCAGCAGCGCGGGACAGGGATTGGACAATGAGCAGTTCTTC
TRBV9	13	few	TRBJ1-6	-	CASSVNHQSPLHF	TGTGCCAGCAGCGTAAACCACCAATCACCCCTCCACTTT
TRBV11-3	15	-	TRBJ2-7	-	CASSEHAGPSYEQYF	TGTGCCAGCAGCGAACATGCCGGACCTTCCTACGAGCAGTACTTC
TRBV6-5	13	-	TRBJ2-7	TRBD1	CASRRGQGYEQYF	TGTGCCAGCAGGCGAGGACAGGGGTACGAGCAGTACTTC
TRBV2	15	few	TRBJ2-7	TRBD1	CASSELGGKSYEQYF	TGTGCCAGCAGTGAACTAGGGGGCAAATCCTACGAGCAGTACTTC
TRBV7-8	15	-	TRBJ2-5	-	CASSPHRRGKETQYF	TGTGCCAGCAGCCCCCACAGACGGGGGAAAGAGACCCAGTACTTC
TRBV28	16	few	TRBJ2-1	TRBD2	CASSQTGSGSRLEQFF	TGTGCCAGCAGTCAGACGGGTAGCGGGAGTCGCCTTGAGCAGTTCTTC
TRBV5-4	12	-	TRBJ2-7	-	CASSFEVREQYF	TGTGCCAGCAGCTTTGAGGTGCGGGAGCAGTACTTC
TRBV5-1	16	-	TRBJ2-5	TRBD2	CASTSSGRKDRETQYF	TGCGCCAGCACCTCTAGCGGGAGAAAGGATAGAGAGACCCAGTACTTC
TRBV20-1	11	-	TRBJ1-1	-	CSATGSWEAFF	TGCAGTGCTACGGGTTCCTGGGAGGCTTTCTTT